This T cell receptor beta chain derives from a study of shared clonotypes between healthy human individuals. The CDR3 sequence is 16 residues long. Unmatched junction bases numbered 4, after V lost 2 bases and J lost 2 bases. Germline V gives CDR1 KGHSH, CDR2 LQKENI. The donor cohort consisted entirely of Caucasian adults residing in Nashville, Tennessee. Whole-study results and caveats: Sorted-subset samples were not fully sequenced, rarefaction indicated. Compared with memory subsets, naive subsets generally had larger estimated richness.

On this clone: Its target is unknown. Other DNA sequences of this sample code for an identical CDR3.

Using immunoSEQ multiplex PCR, the repertoire was profiled, and TCRdb retains in-frame clones only, with some absent. The sample records fewer than 1.8 million clones, approximately 98.5% being singletons. This sequence joins TRBV18 and TRBJ2-3; the match to TRBD2 covers 10 bases. The sequence derives from a man between 25 and 39 years old in good health. The sequenced material came from naive CD4+ T cells sorted from blood. The subset: CD45RA+ positively selected. The DNA for the CDR3 is TGTGCCAGCTCACCAATGACTAGCGGGTACACAGATACGCAGTATTTT. Its protein product is CASSPMTSGYTDTQYF.